The next 5 T cell receptor beta chains were all read from a single sample in a study of T cell clonotyping in hematopoietic cell transplantation. TCRdb's table, derived via immunoSEQ multiplex PCR, lists solely in-frame clones and lacks some. The sample consists of approximately 10,000 clones, 91% of them appearing once. The sequenced sample consisted of peripheral blood mononuclear cells. These receptors were obtained from a woman between 50 and 59 years old in good health. Some clones in this sample may be carry-over from other donors' samples.

J is TRBJ2-1 and V is TRBV10-3, with 8 bases aligning to TRBD2. Germline CDR1 and CDR2: ENHRY and SYGVKD. The J segment lost 5 bases and the V segment lost 5 bases, leaving 5 bases of the junction unmatched. The CDR3 loop spans 14 amino acids. CDR3 sequence reads: CAISPSGRNNEQFF. Written as DNA, the CDR3 is TGTGCCATCAGTCCTAGCGGGCGCAACAATGAGCAGTTCTTC.

The gene calls are TRBV28 and TRBJ1-6, with D tentatively TRBD1 (5 bases). V dropped 6 bases and J dropped 0 bases, with 12 bases sitting between them. Germline loops: CDR1 MDHEN, CDR2 SYDVKM. The CDR3 runs to 16 residues. The CDR3 loop reads CASSLRASSYNSPLHF. The CDR3 region has the DNA TGTGCCAGCAGCCTCAGGGCGAGCTCCTATAATTCACCCCTCCACTTT.

V gene TRBV19 combines with J gene TRBJ2-2, with D possibly TRBD2 on 6 matching bases. Germline loops: CDR1 LNHDA, CDR2 SQIVND (reference sequence). The CDR3 spans 14 residues. Trimming removed 3 bases from V and 5 bases from J, with 10 bases in between. The DNA for the CDR3 is TGTGCCAGTAGTATGTGGGGAGGAACCGGGGAGCTGTTTTTT. Its translation: CASSMWGGTGELFF.

V usage is TRBV9 and J usage is TRBJ1-2; D gene unclear. CDR1 and CDR2 (germline): SGDLS, YYNGEE. The CDR3 length is 12 residues. V was cut by 4 bases and J by 2 bases, with 6 bases left in between. As DNA, the CDR3 is TGTGCCAGCAGCCAGGTAAACTATGGCTACACCTTC. Protein sequence: CASSQVNYGYTF. The complete variable domain, with remaining parts taken from reference TRBV9 and TRBJ1-2, reads DSGVTQTPKHLITATGQRVTLRCSPRSGDLSVYWYQQSLDQGLQFLIQYYNGEERAKGNILERFSAQQFPDLHSELNLSSLELGDSALYFCASSQVNYGYTFGSGTRLTVV.

This chain connects TRBV27 to TRBJ1-5; tentatively, D is TRBD1 (6 bases). This CDR3 has 14 residues. Germline V gives CDR1 MNHEY, CDR2 SMNVEV (reference sequence). Trimming took 3 bases from V and 4 from J, leaving 10 bases between them. The CDR3 DNA is TGTGCCAGCAGTTTGTACAGGGAAAATCAGCCCCAGCATTTT. Translation gives CASSLYRENQPQHF.